This T cell receptor (beta chain) was observed in a study of lymphopenia after photon versus proton radiotherapy. Findings and limits, study-wide: Proton therapy kept repertoires fairly stable, unlike photons, which gained effector/memory cells. After the lymphocyte nadir, photon-treated repertoires showed oligoclonal expansion, especially of CD8+ Temra cells. Only patients who died were analyzed for survival; proton advantage is unproven.

The data were produced by immunoSEQ multiplex PCR, yet TCRdb's version contains in-frame clones alone and is incomplete. The sample contains about 55,000 clones, approximately 84% of which appear only once. The germline gives CDR1 GTSNPN, CDR2 SVGIG (reference sequence). This CDR3 contains 15 residues. V was cut by 0 bases and J by 6 bases, with 15 bases left in between. On this clone: Its antigen is undetermined.

V and J are TRBV30 and TRBJ1-5; TRBD1 might be the D (5 bases). The receptor was derived from a man aged 60-69 years with pancreatic cancer. Sequencing used peripheral blood, obtained from a patient treated with proton-based radiotherapy. The CDR3 DNA follows: TGTGCCTGGAGTGTTGGGACGATCGGAGGTCAGCCCCAGCATTTT. It encodes CAWSVGTIGGQPQHF.